The entry that follows covers one T cell receptor beta chain sequence. The antigen is undetermined. The CDR3 runs to 15 residues. Trimming stripped 6 bases from V and 6 bases from J, with 17 bases between. Germline V gene lookup returns CDR1 SNHLY and CDR2 FYNNEI. Assay used: immunoSEQ multiplex PCR; TCRdb lists only in-frame clones, some missing. The repertoire holds some 31,000 clones, around 88% seen once, with under 0.75% in the top ten. Prominent immunodeficiency with autoinflammation defined PRAID. This specimen comes from a study of stem cell transplantation in POMP-related autoinflammatory disease. Study-level background: CD8+ T cells were low and CD4+ cells naive-skewed before transplant.

Study-level results: Patients with PRAID showed a restricted number of unique TRB V-J gene pairings. A trend toward lower repertoire diversity and greater clonality appeared in every analyzed T-cell subset of PRAID patients.

The gene calls are TRBV2 and TRBJ2-2; no definite D call. The TCR was taken from a human donor with POMP-related autoinflammation and immune dysregulation (PRAID). The sample here was CD4+ T cells from PBMCs, taken before stem cell transplantation. This chain's CDR3 is CASRAGGIVPGELFF. In nucleotides, the CDR3 is TGTGCCAGCAGGGCCGGTGGAATTGTCCCCGGGGAGCTGTTTTTT.